Reported below is one T cell receptor (beta chain). The sample is drawn from a study of blood T cell repertoires in COVID-19. Background on the study: The analysed material was cDNA or gDNA that came from T cells, B-cell-depleted T cells, or PBMCs.

This table comes from immunoSEQ multiplex PCR, and its TCRdb copy is limited to in-frame clones, with some not included. In the table there are about 110,000 clones, about 70% of which are singletons. V lost 3 bases to trimming and J lost 5 bases; unmatched junction nucleotides: 4. CDR3 length: 13 amino acids. CDR1 is SGDLS and CDR2 is YYNGEE in the germline V gene. The sequenced material came from peripheral blood. This receptor was obtained from a woman between 55 and 75 years old with acute or convalescent COVID-19. The chain is built from TRBV9 and TRBJ1-2; TRBD1 aligns across 7 bases. DNA for the CDR3: TGTGCCAGCAGCGAGGGGGCTGGGTATGGCTACACCTTC. This encodes CASSEGAGYGYTF.